A selection of T cell receptor beta chains follows, all from one sample in a study of T cells in Graves' hyperthyroidism and ophthalmopathy. In TCRdb, the multiplex PCR reads were re-called with MiXCR into one record per CDR3 protein. The sample has roughly 300,000 distinct CDR3 sequences, 11% to 15% seen once. Specimen: blood. The receptors originated from a woman aged 25 to 39 with Graves' hyperthyroidism. CDR3s leave out the opening cysteine and the closing phenylalanine or tryptophan. Each record gives: J gene, V gene, D gene, CDR3 protein. The D gene is left open where the match is weak.

TRBJ1-3 | TRBV3-1 | . | ASSRYERGNTIY
TRBJ2-1 | TRBV20-1 | . | SARRGPNDDEQF
TRBJ2-7 | TRBV6-1 | . | ASVVGAESEQY
TRBJ2-5 | TRBV29-1 | . | SVGGWADQETQY
TRBJ2-6 | TRBV3-1 | TRBD2 | ASSFSFRGVISGANVLT
TRBJ2-5 | TRBV12-3/TRBV12-4 | . | ASSFQGGRLGETQY
TRBJ2-2 | TRBV5-6 | TRBD2 | ASSPIAGGDTGELF
TRBJ1-1 | TRBV6-2/TRBV6-3 | TRBD1 | ASSPLNFRGFSEAF
TRBJ1-2 | TRBV20-1 | . | STDQKQGPNYGYT
TRBJ1-1 | TRBV5-6 | . | ASSLVSGTANTEAF
TRBJ2-5 | TRBV19 | TRBD1 | ASSKDRGIRVQETQY
TRBJ2-1 | TRBV24-1 | . | ATSDRASAYNEQF
TRBJ1-1 | TRBV19 | . | ASSSPPKASGRNTEAF
TRBJ1-5 | TRBV12-3/TRBV12-4 | . | ASSSGSGSQH
TRBJ2-7 | TRBV20-1 | TRBD2 | SARESAGGQHEQY
TRBJ2-5 | TRBV29-1 | TRBD1 | SAGQGGQETQY
TRBJ2-5 | TRBV13 | TRBD1 | ASSTSQRGTGNNQY
TRBJ1-1 | TRBV3-1 | . | ASSQGGATEAF
TRBJ2-1 | TRBV10-3 | . | AISPFGGKGNEQF
TRBJ2-4 | TRBV6-2/TRBV6-3 | TRBD2 | ASSKREGRPKNIQY
TRBJ2-5 | TRBV19 | . | ASSYTMGWETQY
TRBJ2-7 | TRBV4-1 | TRBD2 | ASSQERSGAYEQY
TRBJ2-1 | TRBV10-3 | TRBD1 | AISPTGEAYNEQF
TRBJ2-7 | TRBV3-1 | TRBD2 | ASSRRAGLKTYEQY
TRBJ2-7 | TRBV6-2/TRBV6-3 | . | ASSYSATGSYEQY